This T cell receptor (beta chain) is drawn from a study of blood T cell repertoires in COVID-19. Study information: Samples representing acute and convalescent COVID-19 were sourced from the United States, Italy and Spain. Sources were T cells, B-cell-depleted T cells, or PBMCs; the material itself was cDNA or gDNA.

Sequencing used immunoSEQ multiplex PCR; TCRdb keeps in-frame clones, though not all of them. The sample holds 220,000 or so clones, approximately 82% seen once. Germline assignment: CDR1 SGHTA and CDR2 FQGTGA. V shed 5 bases, J shed 3 bases, and the junction held 5 bases outside the gene matches. The CDR3 has 14 amino acids. The specimen was peripheral blood. The source of this sequence is an elderly woman with acute or convalescent COVID-19. The J gene is TRBJ2-7, the V gene TRBV7-3; 9 nucleotides agree with TRBD2. This chain's CDR3 is CASSVSGGGYEQYF. The CDR3 DNA reads as TGTGCCAGCAGCGTTAGCGGGGGAGGCTACGAGCAGTACTTC.